This TCR beta chain was identified in a study of T-cell memory formation after mild COVID-19. V gave up 6 bases and J gave up 4 bases; unmatched junction bases: 14. The CDR3 is 16 residues long. CDR1 MNHEY and CDR2 SVGEGT come from the germline V gene. TCRdb reprocessed the 5' RACE reads with MiXCR, giving one entry per CDR3 protein. The profile shows about 210,000 distinct CDR3 sequences, around 30% of them singletons. The rearrangement links TRBV6-2 or TRBV6-3 to TRBJ2-5; 7 bases fit TRBD2. The TCR sequence derives from an adult woman who had mild COVID-19 (a few samples of this study predate the infection). Cell type and time point are not known. Sequencing was performed on PBMCs or a T cell subset sorted from them (not recorded which). The CDR3 region has the DNA TGTGCCAGCAGCCCCCGGGACTACCTCGGCGGAGAGACCCAGTACTTC. Encoded protein: CASSPRDYLGGETQYF.